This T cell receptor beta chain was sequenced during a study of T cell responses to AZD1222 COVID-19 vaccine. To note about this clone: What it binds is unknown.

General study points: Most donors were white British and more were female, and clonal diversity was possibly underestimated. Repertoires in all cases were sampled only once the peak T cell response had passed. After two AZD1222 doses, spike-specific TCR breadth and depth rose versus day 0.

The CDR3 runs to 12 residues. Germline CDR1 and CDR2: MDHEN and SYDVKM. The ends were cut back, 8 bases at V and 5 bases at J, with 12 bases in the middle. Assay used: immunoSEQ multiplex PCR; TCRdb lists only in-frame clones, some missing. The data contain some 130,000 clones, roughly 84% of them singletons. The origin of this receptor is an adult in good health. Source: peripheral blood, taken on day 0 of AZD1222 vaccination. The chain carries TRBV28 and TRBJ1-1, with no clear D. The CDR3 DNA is TGTGCCAGCCACACACAAGGGACTGAAGCTTTCTTT. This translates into CASHTQGTEAFF.